Presented here are 15 T cell receptor beta chains from one specimen sequenced in a study of cytotoxic CD8 clonotypes in ibrutinib-treated CLL. The data were produced by immunoSEQ multiplex PCR, yet TCRdb's version contains in-frame clones alone and is incomplete. Of 15,000 to 20,000 clones listed, roughly four fifths are singletons. The sequencing here drew on PBMCs, taken before ibrutinib treatment. These receptors were collected from a human donor with chronic lymphocytic leukemia.

The chain employs TRBV7-8 and TRBJ2-2; 11 bases line up with TRBD2. The CDR3 consists of 18 residues. The V and J ends lost 5 bases and 4 bases, in that order; junction bases with no gene match: 12. Germline CDR1 and CDR2: SGHVS and FQNEAQ. This CDR3 is CASSQQAGTSGPTGELFF. The CDR3 DNA reads TGTGCCAGCAGCCAACAGGCAGGGACTAGCGGACCCACCGGGGAGCTGTTTTTT.

The rearrangement links TRBV27 to TRBJ2-7; D is possibly TRBD2 (5 bases). Trimming removed 5 bases at V and 2 bases at J, with 10 bases between. Germline loops: CDR1 MNHEY, CDR2 SMNVEV (reference sequence). CDR3 size: 13 residues. The CDR3 protein is CASSKERTYEQYF. CDR3 bases: TGTGCCAGCAGTAAGGAGCGGACCTACGAGCAGTACTTC.

The rearrangement uses TRBV15 and TRBJ2-3; D is unresolved. V was clipped by 1 base and J by 2 bases, with 7 bases between them. The CDR3 is 14 amino acids. Germline CDR1 LNHNV, CDR2 YYDKDF (reference sequence). DNA for the CDR3: TGTGCCACCAGCAGAGTTGGGTTCACAGATACGCAGTATTTT. Translated, it gives CATSRVGFTDTQYF.

The V and J genes are TRBV5-1 and TRBJ1-4; possible D gene TRBD1, 6 bases. Trimming took off 4 bases at V and 8 bases at J, with 18 bases between the two ends. Germline V gene sequence: CDR1 SGHRS, CDR2 YFSETQ. CDR3 length: 15 amino acids. DNA of the CDR3: TGCGCCAGCAGCCCAGCCGGGACACAGGGCGAAAAACTGTTTTTT. Protein: CASSPAGTQGEKLFF. The entire variable domain, with the rest obtained from reference TRBV5-1 and TRBJ1-4, is as follows: KAGVTQTPRYLIKTRGQQVTLSCSPISGHRSVSWYQQTPGQGLQFLFEYFSETQRNKGNFPGRFSGRQFSNSRSEMNVSTLELGDSALYLCASSPAGTQGEKLFFGSGTQLSVL.

The chain couples TRBV6-1 to TRBJ2-7, with TRBD2 matching over 12 bases. The CDR3 runs to 15 residues. Per the germline V gene, CDR1 is MNHNS and CDR2 is SASEGT. The V segment lost 6 bases and the J segment 0 bases; nucleotides outside the gene matches: 3. CDR3 bases: TGTGCCAGCAGGCTAGCGGGAGGGAGCTCCTACGAGCAGTACTTC. It specifies CASRLAGGSSYEQYF.

V gene TRBV2 combines with J gene TRBJ1-2; 7 bases map to TRBD1. Germline V gene sequence: CDR1 SNHLY, CDR2 FYNNEI. CDR3 length equals 13 residues. The junction had 4 bases not matched to a gene; V was cut back by 6 bases and J by 3 bases. CDR3 loop: CASRTGPDYGYTF. The CDR3 nucleotides are TGTGCCAGCAGGACAGGGCCGGACTATGGCTACACCTTC. Supplemented by reference TRBV2 and TRBJ1-2, the full variable domain reads EPEVTQTPSHQVTQMGQEVILRCVPISNHLYFYWYRQILGQKVEFLVSFYNNEISEKSEIFDDQFSVERPDGSNFTLKIRSTKLEDSAMYFCASRTGPDYGYTFGSGTRLTVV.

The chain carries TRBV6-6 and TRBJ2-5; D is possibly TRBD1 or TRBD2 (6 bases each). The germline V and J ends were trimmed by 6 bases and 2 bases, with 16 bases remaining between them. Germline CDR1 MNHNY, CDR2 SVGAGI (reference sequence). This CDR3 region has 15 residues. CDR3 protein: CASSPILGGQETQYF. CDR3 nucleotides: TGTGCCAGCAGCCCCATACTAGGGGGGCAAGAGACCCAGTACTTC.

The chain links TRBV11-1 to TRBJ2-5; D call uncertain. Deletions cut 4 bases from V and 5 bases from J, with 8 bases between. Germline CDR1 SGHAT, CDR2 FQDESV (reference sequence). This CDR3 contains 12 residues. The DNA of the CDR3 is TGTGCCAGCAGCTCGCGTGTGGAGACCCAGTACTTC. Protein sequence: CASSSRVETQYF.

The V and J genes are TRBV5-1 and TRBJ1-4, with 7 bases identical to TRBD1. The J segment lost 5 bases and the V segment lost 0 bases, leaving 10 bases of the junction unmatched. The CDR3 is made up of 17 amino acids. CDR1 is SGHRS and CDR2 is YFSETQ in the germline V gene. Here the CDR3 DNA reads TGCGCCAGCAGCTTGGACAGGGGAGACACCATAAATGAAAAACTGTTTTTT. As protein: CASSLDRGDTINEKLFF. Variable domain in full (rest from reference TRBV5-1 and TRBJ1-4): KAGVTQTPRYLIKTRGQQVTLSCSPISGHRSVSWYQQTPGQGLQFLFEYFSETQRNKGNFPGRFSGRQFSNSRSEMNVSTLELGDSALYLCASSLDRGDTINEKLFFGSGTQLSVL.

The genes are TRBV19 and TRBJ1-2; a weak D match, TRBD1 (6 bases). V lost 3 bases to trimming and J lost 5 bases, with 16 bases between them. The germline CDR1 and CDR2 sequences are LNHDA and SQIVND (reference sequence). CDR3 length: 15 amino acids. The CDR3 DNA is TGTGCCAGTAGTATTGGGGGGCGGGAAGAATATGGCTACACCTTC. This translates into CASSIGGREEYGYTF.

This chain joins TRBV11-3 and TRBJ1-5, with D possibly being TRBD1 (5 bases). This CDR3 comprises 19 residues. Germline CDR1 SGHNT, CDR2 YENEEA. Trimming shortened V by 7 bases and J by 2 bases, and 27 bases separated the two germline ends. The CDR3 protein is CASTQRDGTECNGNQPQHF. In DNA form, the CDR3 reads TGTGCCAGCACCCAGCGGGACGGAACCGAGTGTAATGGCAATCAGCCCCAGCATTTT.

The rearrangement uses TRBV28 and TRBJ2-7; a weak D match, TRBD1 (6 bases). The CDR3 totals 14 residues. Trimming removed 3 bases from V and 4 bases from J, with 13 bases in between. The V gene's germline CDR1 is MDHEN and CDR2 SYDVKM. This chain's CDR3 is CASSFHDTGYEQYF. The DNA for the CDR3 is TGTGCCAGCAGTTTCCACGATACAGGGTACGAGCAGTACTTC.

CDR3 DNA sequence: TGTGCCAGCACGTTGAGCACGGGCAGGGGGGGTGGCTACACCTTC. Translated: CASTLSTGRGGGYTF. The rearrangement uses TRBV7-9 and TRBJ1-2; 7 positions match TRBD1. The CDR3 spans 15 residues. With 7 bases clipped from V and 7 bases from J, the junction kept 15 bases outside the gene matches. CDR1 is SEHNR and CDR2 is FQNEAQ in the germline V gene (reference sequence). The full variable domain, rest sourced from reference TRBV7-9 and TRBJ1-2, is DTGVSQNPRHKITKRGQNVTFRCDPISEHNRLYWYRQTLGQGPEFLTYFQNEAQLEKSRLLSDRFSAERPKGSFSTLEIQRTEQGDSAMYLCASTLSTGRGGGYTFGSGTRLTVV.

There are a few counts of this clone. The V and J genes are TRBV5-6 and TRBJ2-3; D unresolved. This CDR3 has 16 residues. The germline V gene encodes CDR1 SGHDT and CDR2 YYEEEE. V lost 1 base and J 0 bases, leaving 12 bases between the germline ends. The CDR3: CASSLNPIYSTDTQYF. CDR3 nucleotide sequence: TGTGCCAGCAGCTTGAATCCGATCTACAGCACAGATACGCAGTATTTT.

The chain couples TRBV6-1 to TRBJ1-2; no firm D call. V was clipped by 3 bases and J by 5 bases, with 10 bases between them. Germline loops: CDR1 MNHNS, CDR2 SASEGT. The CDR3 covers 13 residues. In DNA form, the CDR3 reads TGTGCCAGCAGTGAGCGGGCGTGGTATGGCTACACCTTC. Translating it yields CASSERAWYGYTF.